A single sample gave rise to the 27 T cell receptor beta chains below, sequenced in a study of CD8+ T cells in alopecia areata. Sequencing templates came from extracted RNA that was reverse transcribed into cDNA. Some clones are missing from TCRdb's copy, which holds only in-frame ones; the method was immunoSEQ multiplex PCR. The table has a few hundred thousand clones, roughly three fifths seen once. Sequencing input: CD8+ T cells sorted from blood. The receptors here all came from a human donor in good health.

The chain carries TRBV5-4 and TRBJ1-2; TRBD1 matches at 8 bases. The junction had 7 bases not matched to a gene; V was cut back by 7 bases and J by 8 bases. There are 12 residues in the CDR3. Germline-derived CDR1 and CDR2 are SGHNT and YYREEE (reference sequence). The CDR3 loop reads CASAGQGGGYTF. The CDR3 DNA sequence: TGTGCCAGCGCAGGACAGGGTGGAGGCTACACCTTC.

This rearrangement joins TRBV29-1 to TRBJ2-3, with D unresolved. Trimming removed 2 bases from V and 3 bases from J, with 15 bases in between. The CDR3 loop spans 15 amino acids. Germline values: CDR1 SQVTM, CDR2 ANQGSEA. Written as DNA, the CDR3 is TGCAGCGTTGAAAATGGGAAAGACTTTACAGATACGCAGTATTTT. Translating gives CSVENGKDFTDTQYF.

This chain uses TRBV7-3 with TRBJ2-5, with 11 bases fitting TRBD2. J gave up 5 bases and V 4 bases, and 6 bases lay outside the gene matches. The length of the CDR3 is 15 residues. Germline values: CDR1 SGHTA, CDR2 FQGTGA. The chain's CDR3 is CASSSPTSGDETQYF. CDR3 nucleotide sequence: TGTGCCAGCAGCTCCCCGACTAGCGGGGATGAGACCCAGTACTTC.

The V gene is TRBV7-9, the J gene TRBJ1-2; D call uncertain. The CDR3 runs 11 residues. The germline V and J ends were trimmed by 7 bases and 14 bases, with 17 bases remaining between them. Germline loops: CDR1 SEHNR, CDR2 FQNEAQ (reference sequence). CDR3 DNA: TGTGCCAGCAACCCGCTCACGGGTGGGACCTTC. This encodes CASNPLTGGTF. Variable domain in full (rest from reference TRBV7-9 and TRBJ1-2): DTGVSQNPRHKITKRGQNVTFRCDPISEHNRLYWYRQTLGQGPEFLTYFQNEAQLEKSRLLSDRFSAERPKGSFSTLEIQRTEQGDSAMYLCASNPLTGGTFGSGTRLTVV.

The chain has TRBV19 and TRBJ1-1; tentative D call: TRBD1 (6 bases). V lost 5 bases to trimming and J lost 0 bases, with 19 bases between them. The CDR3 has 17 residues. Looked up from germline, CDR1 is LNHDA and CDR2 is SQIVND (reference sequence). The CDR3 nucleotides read TGTGCCAGTAGTTACCGGGACACCTTGCTCCTGAACACTGAAGCTTTCTTT. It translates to CASSYRDTLLLNTEAFF. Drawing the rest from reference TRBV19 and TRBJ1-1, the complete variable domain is DGGITQSPKYLFRKEGQNVTLSCEQNLNHDAMYWYRQDPGQGLRLIYYSQIVNDFQKGDIAEGYSVSREKKESFPLTVTSAQKNPTAFYLCASSYRDTLLLNTEAFFGQGTRLTVV.

CDR3 DNA sequence: TGTGCCAGCACCGTAGGGGGATCTGCTTACAATGAGCAGTTCTTC. Translation gives CASTVGGSAYNEQFF. The chain is built from TRBV27 and TRBJ2-1; possibly TRBD1 for D (6 bases). Germline lookup yields CDR1 MNHEY and CDR2 SMNVEV (reference sequence). The ends were cut back, 7 bases at V and 4 bases at J, with 17 bases in the middle. The CDR3 runs 15 residues.

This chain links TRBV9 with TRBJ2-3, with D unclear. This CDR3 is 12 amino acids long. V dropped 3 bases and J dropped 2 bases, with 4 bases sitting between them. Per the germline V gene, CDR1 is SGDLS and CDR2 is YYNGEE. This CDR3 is CASSGPTDTQYF. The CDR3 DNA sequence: TGTGCCAGCAGCGGGCCCACAGATACGCAGTATTTT.

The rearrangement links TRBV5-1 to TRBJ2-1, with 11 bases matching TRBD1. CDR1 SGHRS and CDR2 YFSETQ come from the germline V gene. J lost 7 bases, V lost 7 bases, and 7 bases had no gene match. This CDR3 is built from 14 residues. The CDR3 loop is CASSGTGGMNEQFF. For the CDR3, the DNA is TGCGCCAGCTCCGGGACAGGGGGAATGAATGAGCAGTTCTTC.

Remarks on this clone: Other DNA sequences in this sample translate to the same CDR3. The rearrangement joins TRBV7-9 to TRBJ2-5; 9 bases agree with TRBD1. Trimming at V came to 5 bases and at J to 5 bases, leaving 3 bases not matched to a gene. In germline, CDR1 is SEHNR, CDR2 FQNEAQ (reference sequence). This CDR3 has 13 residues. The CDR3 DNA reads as TGTGCCAGCAGCCCAGACAGGGGGGAGACCCAGTACTTC. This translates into CASSPDRGETQYF.

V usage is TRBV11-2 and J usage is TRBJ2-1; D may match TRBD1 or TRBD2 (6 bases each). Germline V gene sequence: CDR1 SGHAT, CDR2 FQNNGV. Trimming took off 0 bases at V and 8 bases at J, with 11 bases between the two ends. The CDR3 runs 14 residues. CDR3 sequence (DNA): TGTGCCAGCAGCTTAGACAGGGGAGGTTATGAGCAGTTCTTC. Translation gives CASSLDRGGYEQFF. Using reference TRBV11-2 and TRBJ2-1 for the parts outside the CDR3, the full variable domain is EAGVAQSPRYKIIEKRQSVAFWCNPISGHATLYWYQQILGQGPKLLIQFQNNGVVDDSQLPKDRFSAERLKGVDSTLKIQPAKLEDSAVYLCASSLDRGGYEQFFGPGTRLTVL.

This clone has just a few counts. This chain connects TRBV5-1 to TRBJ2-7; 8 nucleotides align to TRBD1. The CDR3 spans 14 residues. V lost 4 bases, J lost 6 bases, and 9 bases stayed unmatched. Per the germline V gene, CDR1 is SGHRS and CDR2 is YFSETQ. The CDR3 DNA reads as TGCGCCAGCAGCCCGATGACAGGGGATTTCGAGCAGTACTTC. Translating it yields CASSPMTGDFEQYF.

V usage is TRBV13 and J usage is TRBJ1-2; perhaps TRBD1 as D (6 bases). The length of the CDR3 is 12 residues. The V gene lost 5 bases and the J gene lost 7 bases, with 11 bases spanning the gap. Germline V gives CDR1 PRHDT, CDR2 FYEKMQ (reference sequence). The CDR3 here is CASSVNRAGYTF. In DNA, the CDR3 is TGTGCCAGCAGCGTAAACAGGGCTGGCTACACCTTC.

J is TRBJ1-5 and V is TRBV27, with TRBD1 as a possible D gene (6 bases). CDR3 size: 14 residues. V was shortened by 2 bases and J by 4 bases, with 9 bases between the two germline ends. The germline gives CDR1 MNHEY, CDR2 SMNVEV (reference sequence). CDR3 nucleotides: TGTGCCAGCAGTTTAACACAGGGTAATCAGCCCCAGCATTTT. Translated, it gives CASSLTQGNQPQHF.

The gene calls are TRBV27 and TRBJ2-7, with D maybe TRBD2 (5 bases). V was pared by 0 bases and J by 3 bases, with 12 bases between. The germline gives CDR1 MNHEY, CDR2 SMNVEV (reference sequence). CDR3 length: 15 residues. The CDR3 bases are TGTGCCAGCAGTTTATCCGGGGAATCTAACTACGAGCAGTACTTC. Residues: CASSLSGESNYEQYF.

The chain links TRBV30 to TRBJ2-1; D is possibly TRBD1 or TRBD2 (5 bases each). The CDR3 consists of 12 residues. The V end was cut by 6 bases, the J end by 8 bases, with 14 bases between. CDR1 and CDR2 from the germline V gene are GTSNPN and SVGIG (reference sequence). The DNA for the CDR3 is TGTGCCTGCGGGGCTAGCATCGATGAGCAGTTCTTC. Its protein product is CACGASIDEQFF.

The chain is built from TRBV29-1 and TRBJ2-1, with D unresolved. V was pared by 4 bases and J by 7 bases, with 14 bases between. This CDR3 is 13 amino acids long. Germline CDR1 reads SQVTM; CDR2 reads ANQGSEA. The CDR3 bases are TGCAGCGTTGGATACGGCCAAGGGAATGAGCAGTTCTTC. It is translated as CSVGYGQGNEQFF.

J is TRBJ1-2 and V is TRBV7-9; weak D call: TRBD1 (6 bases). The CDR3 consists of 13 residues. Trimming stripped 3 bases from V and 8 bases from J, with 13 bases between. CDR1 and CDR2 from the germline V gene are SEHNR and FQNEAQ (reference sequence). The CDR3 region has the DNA TGTGCCAGCAGCTTCTCAGGGGCGGACGGCTACACCTTC. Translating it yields CASSFSGADGYTF.

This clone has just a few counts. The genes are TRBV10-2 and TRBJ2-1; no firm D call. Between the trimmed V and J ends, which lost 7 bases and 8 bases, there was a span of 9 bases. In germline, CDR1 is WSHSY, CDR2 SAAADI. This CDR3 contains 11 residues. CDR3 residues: CASKSPHEQFF. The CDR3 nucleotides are TGCGCCAGCAAATCACCCCATGAGCAGTTCTTC.

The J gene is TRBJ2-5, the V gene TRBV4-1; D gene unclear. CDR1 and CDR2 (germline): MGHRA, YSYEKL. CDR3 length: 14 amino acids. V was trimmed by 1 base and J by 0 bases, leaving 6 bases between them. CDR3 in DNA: TGCGCCAGCAGCCAAGGATCGTACCAAGAGACCCAGTACTTC. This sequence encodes CASSQGSYQETQYF.

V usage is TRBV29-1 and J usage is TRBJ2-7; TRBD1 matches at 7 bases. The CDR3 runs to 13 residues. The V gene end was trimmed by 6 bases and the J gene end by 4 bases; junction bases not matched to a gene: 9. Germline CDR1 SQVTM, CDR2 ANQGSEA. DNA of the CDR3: TGCAGCGTGGACACAGGGGAGAAGTACGAGCAGTACTTC. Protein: CSVDTGEKYEQYF.

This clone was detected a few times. This CDR3 reads CASRPEPSNEQFF. The CDR3 DNA sequence: TGCGCCAGCCGACCGGAGCCTTCCAATGAGCAGTTCTTC. The chain recombines TRBV4-1 with TRBJ2-1; D gene unclear. The germline CDR1 and CDR2 sequences are MGHRA and YSYEKL. V was cut by 8 bases and J by 6 bases, with 14 bases left in between. The CDR3 has 13 residues.

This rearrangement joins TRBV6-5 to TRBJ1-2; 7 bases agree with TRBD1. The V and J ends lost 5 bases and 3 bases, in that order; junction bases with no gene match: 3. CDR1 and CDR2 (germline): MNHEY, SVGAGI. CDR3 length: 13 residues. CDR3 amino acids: CASSQGGYYGYTF. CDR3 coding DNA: TGTGCCAGCAGTCAAGGGGGCTACTATGGCTACACCTTC.

In DNA, the CDR3 is TGTGCCAGTAGTAGGGGGGAGTCGGAACTGTTTTTT. This gives the protein CASSRGESELFF. The chain uses TRBV19 and TRBJ1-4; tentatively, D is TRBD1 (5 bases). This CDR3 is built from 12 residues. The germline CDR1 and CDR2 sequences are LNHDA and SQIVND (reference sequence). The V end lost 4 bases, the J end lost 12 bases, and 12 bases lay between the germline ends.

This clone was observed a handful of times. Here the CDR3 reads CASSAGGLAWEETQYF. CDR3 DNA sequence: TGTGCCAGCAGTGCAGGTGGACTAGCATGGGAAGAGACCCAGTACTTC. The chain links TRBV2 to TRBJ2-5; 8 bases are shared with TRBD2. Germline CDR1 is SNHLY and CDR2 is FYNNEI. Unmatched junction bases numbered 10, after V lost 4 bases and J lost 3 bases. This CDR3 is built from 16 residues.

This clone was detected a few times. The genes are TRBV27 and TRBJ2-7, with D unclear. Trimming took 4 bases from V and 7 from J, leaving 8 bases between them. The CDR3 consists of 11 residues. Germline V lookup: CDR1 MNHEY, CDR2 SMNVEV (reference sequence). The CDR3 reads CASSSGWEQYF. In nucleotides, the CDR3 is TGTGCCAGCAGTTCAGGCTGGGAGCAGTACTTC.

CDR3 bases: TGTGCCAGCAGACCTGGGACAGACTACGAGCAGTACTTC. Translation: CASRPGTDYEQYF. The gene calls are TRBV28 and TRBJ2-7; TRBD1 aligns across 7 bases. The V gene's germline CDR1 is MDHEN and CDR2 SYDVKM. The CDR3 is 13 amino acids. The V segment lost 6 bases and the J segment 3 bases; nucleotides outside the gene matches: 5.

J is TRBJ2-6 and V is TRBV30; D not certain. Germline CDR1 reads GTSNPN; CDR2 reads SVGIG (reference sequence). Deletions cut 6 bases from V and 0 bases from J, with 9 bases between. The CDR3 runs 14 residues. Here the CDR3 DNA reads TGTGCCTGCCTGACGAGCTCTGGGGCCAACGTCCTGACTTTC. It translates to CACLTSSGANVLTF.